This TCR beta chain originates from a study of blood T cell repertoires in COVID-19. On the study more broadly: PBMCs, B-cell-depleted T cells, or T cells provided the cDNA or gDNA that made up the material.

Using immunoSEQ multiplex PCR, the repertoire was profiled, and TCRdb retains in-frame clones only, with some absent. The sample includes nearly 350,000 clones, about 90% of them seen just once. Germline V gene sequence: CDR1 SGHTA, CDR2 FQGNSA. The CDR3 extends over 15 amino acids. J gave up 2 bases and V 3 bases, and 6 bases lay outside the gene matches. The material sequenced was peripheral blood. The receptor's source is a young woman who had recovered from COVID-19. The rearrangement uses TRBV7-2 and TRBJ2-7; 8 bases align to TRBD2. The CDR3 is CASSFLSGSAYEQYV. The CDR3 DNA follows: TGTGCCAGCAGCTTCTTAAGCGGGAGCGCCTACGAGCAGTACGTC.